This TCR beta chain is drawn from a study of blood T cell repertoires in COVID-19. Across the whole study: Whether acute or convalescent, the COVID-19 samples came from the United States, Italy and Spain. PBMCs, B-cell-depleted T cells, or T cells provided the cDNA or gDNA that made up the material.

With V trimmed by 3 bases and J by 6 bases, 4 bases remained unmatched. Germline CDR1 and CDR2: SEHNR and FQNEAQ (reference sequence). The CDR3 is 13 residues long. Study processing details: Counts of nucleated cells, estimated from reference gene primer amplification, were obtained. Using immunoSEQ multiplex PCR, the repertoire was profiled, and TCRdb retains in-frame clones only, with some absent. Clone size and V and J calls were adopted from that table, with D and trimming inferred from the DNA. This table has some 14,000 clones, over 80% appearing once. This receptor was identified in a human donor in a cohort sampled during active COVID-19. The chain employs TRBV7-9 and TRBJ1-2; 7 bases agree with TRBD1. Sequenced material: peripheral blood. As DNA, the CDR3 is TGTGCCAGCAGCTTTACAGGGGTCGATGGCTACACCTTC. It is translated as CASSFTGVDGYTF.